This T cell receptor (beta chain) was sequenced during a study of radiation and T cells in renal cell carcinoma. The wider study: Nephrectomy followed 15 Gy stereotactic body radiation by 4 weeks.

Germline lookup yields CDR1 SGDLS and CDR2 YYNGEE. This CDR3 contains 14 residues. With V trimmed by 5 bases and J by 4 bases, 3 bases remained unmatched. General study points: Pretreatment tumor biopsies were lacking, so baseline clonotypes are unknown.

Data came from immunoSEQ multiplex PCR; TCRdb stores just in-frame clones and leaves some out. The table has tens of thousands of clones, about 86% seen once. In regard to this clone: Its specificity is not known.

Indicated time point: blood 2 weeks post-SBRT. Noted treatment: 15 Gy SBRT to primary tumor, nephrectomy 4 weeks later. Serial blood draws occurred at baseline and 2 and 4 weeks post-SBRT. The TCR sequence derives from a woman between 45 and 65 years old with renal cell carcinoma. The gene calls are TRBV9 and TRBJ2-3; 11 bases are shared with TRBD2. Sequenced here: blood, sampled from a patient whose treatment included radiotherapy and nephrectomy. Written as DNA, the CDR3 is TGTGCCAGCAGTACTAGCGGGAGCGCAGATACGCAGTATTTT. Its translation is CASSTSGSADTQYF.